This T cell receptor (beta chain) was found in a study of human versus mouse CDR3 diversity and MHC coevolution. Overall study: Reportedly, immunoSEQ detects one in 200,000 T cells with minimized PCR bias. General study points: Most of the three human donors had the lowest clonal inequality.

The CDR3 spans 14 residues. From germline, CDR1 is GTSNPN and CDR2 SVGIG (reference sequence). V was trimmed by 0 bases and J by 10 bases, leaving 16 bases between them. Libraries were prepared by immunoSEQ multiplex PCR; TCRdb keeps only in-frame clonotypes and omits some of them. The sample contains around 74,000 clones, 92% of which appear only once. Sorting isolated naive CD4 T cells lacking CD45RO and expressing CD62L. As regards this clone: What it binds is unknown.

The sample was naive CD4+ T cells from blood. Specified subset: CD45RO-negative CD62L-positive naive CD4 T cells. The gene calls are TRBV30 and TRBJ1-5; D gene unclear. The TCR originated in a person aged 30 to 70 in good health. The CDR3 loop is CAWSVANLLNPQHF. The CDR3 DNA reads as TGTGCCTGGAGTGTAGCGAATTTACTGAACCCCCAGCATTTT.